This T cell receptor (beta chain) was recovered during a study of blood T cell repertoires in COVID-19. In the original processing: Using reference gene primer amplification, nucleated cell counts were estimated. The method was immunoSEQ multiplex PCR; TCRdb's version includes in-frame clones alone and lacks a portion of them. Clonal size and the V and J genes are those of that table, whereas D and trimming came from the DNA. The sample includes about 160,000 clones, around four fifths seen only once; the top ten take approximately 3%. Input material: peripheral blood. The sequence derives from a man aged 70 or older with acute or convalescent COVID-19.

The chain's CDR3 is CASATGPNTEAFF. DNA for the CDR3: TGTGCCAGCGCGACAGGGCCGAACACTGAAGCTTTCTTT. V and J are TRBV9 and TRBJ1-1, with 7 nucleotides matching TRBD1. The germline V gene has CDR1 SGDLS and CDR2 YYNGEE. This CDR3 has 13 amino acids. Trimming removed 7 bases from V and 1 base from J; junction bases left unmatched: 4.